The T cell receptor beta chain under discussion was sequenced for a study of technical replicates of blood from a handful of donors. Sequencing used immunoSEQ multiplex PCR; TCRdb keeps in-frame clones, though not all of them. The table has about 88,000 clones, about nine tenths seen once. The CDR3 has 21 amino acids. V was trimmed by 0 bases and J by 2 bases, leaving 28 bases between them. The germline V gene encodes CDR1 MDHEN and CDR2 SYDVKM. The chain is built from TRBV28 and TRBJ2-5, with D possibly being TRBD2 (5 bases). This clonotype was sampled from a human donor in good health. The sequencing sample was made of T cells isolated from PBMCs. CDR3 nucleotides: TGTGCCAGCAGTTTATGTGTGTTGTGGAGCGGTAGAACTGAAATTCAAGAGACCCAGTACTTC. As protein: CASSLCVLWSGRTEIQETQYF.